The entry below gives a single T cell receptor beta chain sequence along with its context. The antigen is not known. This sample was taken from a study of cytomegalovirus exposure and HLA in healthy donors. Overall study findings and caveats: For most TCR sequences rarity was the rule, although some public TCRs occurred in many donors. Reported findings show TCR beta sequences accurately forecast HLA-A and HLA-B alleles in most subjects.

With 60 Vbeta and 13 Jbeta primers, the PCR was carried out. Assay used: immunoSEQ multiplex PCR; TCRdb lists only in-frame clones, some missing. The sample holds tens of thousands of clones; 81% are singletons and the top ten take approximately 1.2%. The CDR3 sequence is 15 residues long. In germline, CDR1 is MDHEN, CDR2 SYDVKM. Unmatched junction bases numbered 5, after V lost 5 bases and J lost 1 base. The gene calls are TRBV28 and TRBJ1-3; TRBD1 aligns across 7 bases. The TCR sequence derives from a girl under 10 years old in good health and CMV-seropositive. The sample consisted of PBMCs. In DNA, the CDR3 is TGTGCCAGCAGTCGTACAGGGGTATCTGGAAACACCATATATTTT. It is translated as CASSRTGVSGNTIYF.